One and the same sample provided the 20 T cell receptor beta chains below, sequenced in a study of graft-versus-host responses after intestinal transplantation (dated by TCRdb to about 2021). Library preparation was by the immunoSEQ multiplex PCR assay. TCRdb holds this immuneACCESS table with in-frame rearrangements only. Some clones are missing; in checked studies, unresolved V genes explain under half, and the rest has no known cause. Present in this sample are roughly 6,900 clones, around a quarter of which were seen just once. 6% to 6.5% of the sample lies in the top ten. The time point label here, explained by the study, means: cells obtained before transplantation from donor or recipient. In the mixed lymphocyte reactions, about 200,000 CFSE-labeled pre-transplant responders were plated with about 200,000 irradiated violet-dye-labeled stimulators and cultured for 5 to 6 days. This sample comprised alloreactive CD8+ T cells from a mixed lymphocyte reaction culture, obtained before transplantation. The cell subset or site label corresponds to: CFSE-low proliferating T cells sorted from approximately 6-day pre-transplant mixed lymphocyte reaction (GvH or HvG direction). The origin of the receptors is a human patient who was an organ donor for intestinal transplantation.

In this sample, this clone is medium-sized (0.01 to 0.1%). The chain employs TRBV28 and TRBJ1-3; D might be TRBD1 (6 bases). CDR1 is MDHEN, CDR2 SYDVKM, per germline. V gave up 10 bases and J gave up 0 bases, with 16 bases separating them. The CDR3 length is 15 residues. In nucleotides, the CDR3 is TGTGCCACCCTAGGGGGGGCGAGCTCTGGAAACACCATATATTTT. Translating gives CATLGGASSGNTIYF.

This clone is medium-sized (0.01 to 0.1%) in the sample. The gene calls are TRBV9 and TRBJ1-1; 11 nucleotides agree with TRBD1. With 3 bases clipped from V and 4 bases from J, the junction kept 5 bases outside the gene matches. Per germline, CDR1 SGDLS and CDR2 YYNGEE. The CDR3 is 15 residues long. The CDR3 DNA reads TGTGCCAGCAGCGCCTTGGGACAGGGGGTCACTGAAGCTTTCTTT. It specifies CASSALGQGVTEAFF. The full variable domain, in which reference TRBV9 and TRBJ1-1 provide the parts outside the CDR3, is DSGVTQTPKHLITATGQRVTLRCSPRSGDLSVYWYQQSLDQGLQFLIQYYNGEERAKGNILERFSAQQFPDLHSELNLSSLELGDSALYFCASSALGQGVTEAFFGQGTRLTVV.

This clone was found a few times. V gene TRBV7-9 combines with J gene TRBJ1-2; 8 bases are shared with TRBD1. Unmatched junction bases numbered 2, after V lost 5 bases and J lost 0 bases. CDR1 SEHNR and CDR2 FQNEAQ come from the germline V gene (reference sequence). CDR3 length equals 14 residues. The CDR3 here is CASSGTGTNYGYTF. The CDR3 DNA follows: TGTGCCAGCAGCGGGACAGGAACTAACTATGGCTACACCTTC.

The DNA for the CDR3 is TGTGCCAGCAGCAAGACTAGCGCGCGTCCAGGATACAATGAGCAGTTCTTC. The encoded protein is CASSKTSARPGYNEQFF. The rearrangement joins TRBV5-4 to TRBJ2-1, with 8 bases lining up with TRBD2. J was trimmed by 4 bases and V by 4 bases; bases with no gene match: 13. Germline CDR1 SGHNT, CDR2 YYREEE (reference sequence). CDR3 length: 17 amino acids.

This clone has more than one count but fewer than ten. This rearrangement joins TRBV29-1 to TRBJ2-7, with 7 nucleotides matching TRBD1. CDR1 and CDR2 from the germline V gene are SQVTM and ANQGSEA. This CDR3 is 11 amino acids long. J gave up 6 bases and V 8 bases, and 7 bases lay outside the gene matches. The CDR3 nucleotides are TGCAGCATCCGACAGGGCGGCGAGCAGTACTTC. Residues: CSIRQGGEQYF.

The rearrangement uses TRBV7-2 and TRBJ2-7; D perhaps matches TRBD2 (6 bases). The CDR3 loop spans 15 amino acids. V lost 1 base and J 0 bases, leaving 10 bases between the germline ends. Germline V gene data show CDR1 as SGHTA and CDR2 as FQGNSA. The CDR3 DNA reads TGTGCCAGCAGCTTAGGTGGTAGCGGCTCCTACGAGCAGTACTTC. It translates to CASSLGGSGSYEQYF.

The chain couples TRBV9 to TRBJ2-2; D not certain. The CDR3 consists of 11 residues. The V and J ends lost 3 bases and 7 bases respectively, with 4 bases between them. Looked up from germline, CDR1 is SGDLS and CDR2 is YYNGEE. DNA for the CDR3: TGTGCCAGCAGCGCGGGCGGGGAGCTGTTTTTT. It codes for CASSAGGELFF.

This clone was picked up one time. A junction boundary mismatches the germline segment, possibly from a read error. The chain joins TRBV6-5 to TRBJ1-2; 8 positions match TRBD1. The CDR3 runs to 13 residues. The V gene's germline CDR1 is MNHEY and CDR2 SVGAGI. The CDR3 DNA reads TGTGCCAGCAGTTTAGGACAGGGAATTGGCTACGCCTTC. This codes for CASSLGQGIGYAF.

This clone showed up just a few times. The rearrangement uses TRBV28 and TRBJ2-7; 8 nucleotides line up with TRBD2. CDR3 length equals 14 residues. From germline, CDR1 is MDHEN and CDR2 SYDVKM. After removal of 5 bases from V and 4 bases from J, the junction contained 7 bases not matched to a gene. This CDR3 reads CASSPWREVYEQYF. The CDR3 bases are TGTGCCAGCAGTCCTTGGCGGGAGGTATACGAGCAGTACTTC.

The chain links TRBV28 to TRBJ2-5; TRBD1 matches 7 bases. V was clipped by 2 bases and J by 2 bases; unmatched bases: 8. Germline assignment: CDR1 MDHEN and CDR2 SYDVKM. There are 16 residues in the CDR3. The CDR3 loop reads CASSLVSRGIQETQYF. The CDR3 nucleotides are TGTGCCAGCAGTTTAGTAAGCAGGGGGATACAAGAGACCCAGTACTTC.

Only a few counts were recorded for this clone. The chain carries TRBV6-6 and TRBJ2-5; 11 nucleotides match TRBD2. J gave up 3 bases and V 3 bases, and 3 bases lay outside the gene matches. The CDR3 runs to 15 residues. CDR1 and CDR2 from the germline V gene are MNHNY and SVGAGI (reference sequence). The CDR3 region is CASSYIAGGKETQYF. The CDR3, as DNA: TGTGCCAGCAGTTATATAGCGGGAGGGAAAGAGACCCAGTACTTC.

This clone was found once. CDR3 region: CASSLPGQAPYEQYF. The CDR3 DNA reads as TGTGCCAGCAGCTTGCCGGGACAGGCACCATACGAGCAGTACTTC. The V call is TRBV6-1, the J call TRBJ2-7; 8 nucleotides align to TRBD1. V was clipped by 6 bases and J by 4 bases; unmatched bases: 11. This CDR3 is built from 15 residues. The germline gives CDR1 MNHNS, CDR2 SASEGT.

V is TRBV6-5 and J is TRBJ2-7; 7 bases map to TRBD2. Germline trimming cut 2 bases from V and 3 bases from J; bases unmatched to any gene: 7. The CDR3 length is 15 residues. CDR1 and CDR2 from the germline V gene are MNHEY and SVGAGI. The CDR3 region has the DNA TGTGCCAGCAGTTACCCCGGCGGGACTATCTACGAGCAGTACTTC. Protein product: CASSYPGGTIYEQYF.

By sample share, this clone is large (0.1 to 1%). J is TRBJ2-2 and V is TRBV7-9, with a weak D call TRBD2 (6 bases). Germline CDR1 SEHNR, CDR2 FQNEAQ (reference sequence). The CDR3 is made up of 16 amino acids. The germline V and J ends were trimmed by 3 bases and 1 base, with 12 bases remaining between them. CDR3 bases: TGTGCCAGCAGCTTGTGGGACTTGGGGAACACCGGGGAGCTGTTTTTT. It encodes CASSLWDLGNTGELFF. Using reference TRBV7-9 and TRBJ2-2 for the parts outside the CDR3, the full variable domain is DTGVSQNPRHKITKRGQNVTFRCDPISEHNRLYWYRQTLGQGPEFLTYFQNEAQLEKSRLLSDRFSAERPKGSFSTLEIQRTEQGDSAMYLCASSLWDLGNTGELFFGEGSRLTVL.

The chain links TRBV27 to TRBJ2-2; 11 positions agree with TRBD2. Trimming took 6 bases from V and 9 from J; bases not matched to a gene: 6. This CDR3 spans 14 amino acids. CDR1 MNHEY and CDR2 SMNVEV come from the germline V gene (reference sequence). CDR3 region: CASRLTSGRRELFF. Here the CDR3 DNA reads TGTGCCAGCAGATTAACTAGCGGGAGAAGGGAGCTGTTTTTT.

Only a few counts were recorded for this clone. The chain couples TRBV6-6 to TRBJ2-6, with D unclear. The CDR3 runs 14 residues. The V end lost 4 bases, the J end lost 0 bases, and 4 bases lay between the germline ends. Germline lookup yields CDR1 MNHNY and CDR2 SVGAGI (reference sequence). The CDR3 region is CASSSGSGANVLTF. The CDR3, as DNA: TGTGCCAGCAGTTCTGGCTCTGGGGCCAACGTCCTGACTTTC.

In its sample, this clone ranks as large. The CDR3 DNA is TGTGCCAGCAACGGGCTAGCGGGAGAGGATGGCAAAAACATTCAGTACTTC. It codes for CASNGLAGEDGKNIQYF. The genes are TRBV7-9 and TRBJ2-4; 10 bases align to TRBD2. Germline-derived CDR1 and CDR2 are SEHNR and FQNEAQ (reference sequence). This CDR3 is 17 amino acids long. The V segment lost 7 bases and the J segment 3 bases; nucleotides outside the gene matches: 12.

This clone was recorded a few times. The chain links TRBV6-8 to TRBJ2-3; the D is unclear. V lost 7 bases and J lost 5, with 4 bases in between. In germline, CDR1 is MNHGY, CDR2 SAAAGT. This CDR3 region has 10 residues. The chain's CDR3 is CASIGDTQYF. CDR3 sequence (DNA): TGTGCCAGCATTGGAGATACGCAGTATTTT.

The chain couples TRBV7-9 to TRBJ2-3; 10 nucleotides match TRBD2. CDR1 and CDR2 (germline): SEHNR, FQNEAQ (reference sequence). The CDR3 has 15 amino acids. V lost 6 bases and J lost 1; bases outside the gene matches: 4. CDR3 sequence: CASRRGTSGTDTQYF. CDR3 DNA: TGTGCCAGCAGACGAGGGACTAGCGGCACAGATACGCAGTATTTT.

This chain uses TRBV11-3 with TRBJ2-7; TRBD1 might be the D (6 bases). The CDR3 runs to 14 residues. Germline V gene sequence: CDR1 SGHNT, CDR2 YENEEA. V shed 1 base and J shed 1 base, with 8 bases lying between them. The CDR3 reads CASSLGGTSYEQYF. In DNA, the CDR3 is TGTGCCAGCAGCTTAGGGGGGACATCCTACGAGCAGTACTTC.